The T cell receptor (beta chain) described here comes from a study of CD8 T cells in ankylosing spondylitis. V lost 5 bases and J lost 1, with 15 bases in between. Germline CDR1 SEHNR, CDR2 FQNEAQ (reference sequence). CDR3 length: 16 residues. In this sample, this clonotype turned up a few times. Using its own MiXCR run on the 5' RACE reads, TCRdb lists one record per CDR3 protein. The repertoire has about 36,000 distinct CDR3 sequences, approximately 10% of them found once; the top ten carry around 20%. The rearrangement uses TRBV7-9 and TRBJ2-1, with a weak D call TRBD2 (6 bases). The TCR comes from a male donor with ankylosing spondylitis. What was sequenced was synovial fluid, either unsorted or a sorted T cell fraction (not recorded which). The CDR3 is CASSLYSGQSYNEQFF. The CDR3 region has the DNA TGTGCCAGCAGCCTCTATAGCGGACAATCCTACAATGAGCAGTTCTTC. The whole variable domain, remainder taken from reference TRBV7-9 and TRBJ2-1, is DTGVSQNPRHKITKRGQNVTFRCDPISEHNRLYWYRQTLGQGPEFLTYFQNEAQLEKSRLLSDRFSAERPKGSFSTLEIQRTEQGDSAMYLCASSLYSGQSYNEQFFGPGTRLTVL.